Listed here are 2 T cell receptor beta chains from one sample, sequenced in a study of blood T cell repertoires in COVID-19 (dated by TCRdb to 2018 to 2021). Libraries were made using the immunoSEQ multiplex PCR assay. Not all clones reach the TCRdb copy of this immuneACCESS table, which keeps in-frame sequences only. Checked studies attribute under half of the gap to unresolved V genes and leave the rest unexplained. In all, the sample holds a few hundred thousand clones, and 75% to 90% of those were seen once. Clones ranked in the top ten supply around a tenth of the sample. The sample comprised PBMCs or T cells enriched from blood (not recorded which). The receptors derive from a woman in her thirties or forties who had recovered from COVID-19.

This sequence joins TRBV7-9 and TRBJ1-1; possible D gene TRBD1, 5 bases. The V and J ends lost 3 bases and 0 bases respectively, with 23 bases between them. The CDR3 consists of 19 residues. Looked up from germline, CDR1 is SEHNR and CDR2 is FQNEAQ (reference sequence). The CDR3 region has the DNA TGTGCCAGCAGCTTGCCGCGCTCCCGTATCGGACACTTGAACACTGAAGCTTTCTTT. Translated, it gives CASSLPRSRIGHLNTEAFF.

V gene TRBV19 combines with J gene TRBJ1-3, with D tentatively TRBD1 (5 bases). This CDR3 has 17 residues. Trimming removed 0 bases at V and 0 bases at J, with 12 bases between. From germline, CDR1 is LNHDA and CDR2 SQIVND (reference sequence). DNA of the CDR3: TGTGCCAGTAGTATAGATGGGGCAGTCTTCTCTGGAAACACCATATATTTT. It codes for CASSIDGAVFSGNTIYF.